This T cell receptor beta chain comes out of a study of early T cells in non-severe SARS-CoV-2 infection. TCRdb passed the 5' RACE reads through MiXCR, listing each CDR3 protein once. The repertoire holds approximately 58,000 distinct CDR3 sequences, with roughly 6.2% as singletons. The germline V gene encodes CDR1 MNHEY and CDR2 SVGEGT. V lost 2 bases and J 3 bases, leaving 7 bases between the germline ends. There are 13 residues in the CDR3. The genes are TRBV6-2 or TRBV6-3 and TRBJ1-2; unclear D gene. Sequencing was carried out using whole blood. This TCR was recovered from an adult who was a healthcare worker with PCR-confirmed SARS-CoV-2 infection or an uninfected control (not recorded which). This CDR3 is CASSYMTYYGYTF. CDR3 nucleotide sequence: TGTGCCAGCAGTTACATGACGTACTATGGCTACACCTTC.